This T cell receptor beta chain was recovered during a study of blood T cell repertoires in COVID-19. CDR3 size: 12 residues. Germline CDR1 is MNHEY and CDR2 is SVGAGI. The ends lost 7 bases at V and 2 bases at J; junction bases unmatched: 2. In the authors' methods: Reference gene primers were amplified, and this amplification served to estimate nucleated cell counts. Sequencing used immunoSEQ multiplex PCR; TCRdb keeps in-frame clones, though not all of them. The V and J calls and the clone size are those of that table, but D and trimming were determined from the DNA. The sample includes roughly 80,000 clones, around 85% of them seen just once. This clone was picked up one time.

The chain carries TRBV6-5 and TRBJ2-7, with TRBD1 matching 7 bases. This sequence originates from a woman older than 75 with active or convalescent COVID-19. Material for sequencing was peripheral blood. The CDR3 spells CASTGGTYEQYF. DNA of the CDR3: TGTGCCAGCACAGGGGGTACCTACGAGCAGTACTTC.